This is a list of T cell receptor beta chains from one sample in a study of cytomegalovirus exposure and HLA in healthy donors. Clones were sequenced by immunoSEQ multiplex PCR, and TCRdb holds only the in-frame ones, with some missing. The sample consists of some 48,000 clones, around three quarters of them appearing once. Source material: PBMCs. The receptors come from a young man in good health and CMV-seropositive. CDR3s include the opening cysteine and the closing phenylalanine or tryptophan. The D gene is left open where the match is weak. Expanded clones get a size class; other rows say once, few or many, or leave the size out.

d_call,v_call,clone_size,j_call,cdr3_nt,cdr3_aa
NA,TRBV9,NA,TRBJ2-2,TGTGCCAGCAGCGTAGAACCAGGGCCCGGACCTAACACCGGGGAGCTGTTTTTT,CASSVEPGPGPNTGELFF
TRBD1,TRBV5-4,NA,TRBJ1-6,TGTGCCAGCAGGGAAGGGACAGGGGTCGGGGATTCACCCCTCCACTTT,CASREGTGVGDSPLHF
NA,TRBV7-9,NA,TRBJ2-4,TGTGCCAGCAGTTTTGGGAGTGATATTCAGTACTTC,CASSFGSDIQYF
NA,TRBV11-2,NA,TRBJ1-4,TGTGCCAGCAGCTTAGGTCAGATTGCAACTAATGAAAAACTGTTTTTT,CASSLGQIATNEKLFF
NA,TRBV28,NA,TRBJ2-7,TGTGCCAGCAGTTTAGGTCAGGGAAGAGAGCAGTACTTC,CASSLGQGREQYF
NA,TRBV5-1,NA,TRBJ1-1,TGCGCCAGCAGCTTGTTGGGTATGACGGGGTTGCCTGAAGCTTTCTTT,CASSLLGMTGLPEAFF
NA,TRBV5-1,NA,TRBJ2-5,TGCGCCAGCAGCGTGGGGGACTACCAAGAGACCCAGTACTTC,CASSVGDYQETQYF
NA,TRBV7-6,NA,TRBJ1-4,TGTGCCAGCAGCTTAGGTCCCCATCCAACTAATGAAAAACTGTTTTTT,CASSLGPHPTNEKLFF
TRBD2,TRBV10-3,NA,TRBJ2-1,TGTGCCATCAGTGAGTCGAATCCCGGCGGGGGGGCATTTCGCTACAATGAGCAGTTCTTC,CAISESNPGGGAFRYNEQFF
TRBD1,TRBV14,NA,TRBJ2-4,TGTGCCAGCAGCCAAGCAGGGGGTTGGGCCAAAAACATTCAGTACTTC,CASSQAGGWAKNIQYF
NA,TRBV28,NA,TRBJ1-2,TGTGCCAGCAGTTCCCCCCGCGGGACCGAGGGAACCTATGGCTACACCTTC,CASSSPRGTEGTYGYTF
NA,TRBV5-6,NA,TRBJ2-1,TGTGCCAGCAGCTTGCCAGGGGCCCGATCAGGGGAGCAGTTCTTC,CASSLPGARSGEQFF
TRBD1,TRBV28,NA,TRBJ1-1,TGTGCCAGCAACCAGTACTCAGGGGGCGCGATCGACTCCTCTTTGGCTTTCTTT,CASNQYSGGAIDSSLAFF
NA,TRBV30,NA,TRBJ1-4,TGTGCCTGGAGTGCCGGGACACTAGAGGAAAAACTGTTTTTT,CAWSAGTLEEKLFF
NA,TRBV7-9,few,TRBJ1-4,TGTGCCAGCCGTGGGAGCGTCAATAATGAAAAACTGTTTTTT,CASRGSVNNEKLFF
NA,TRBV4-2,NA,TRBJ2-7,TGTGCCAGCAGCCTAACAGGGTCCGAGCAGTACTTC,CASSLTGSEQYF
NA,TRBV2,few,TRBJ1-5,TGTGCCAGCACAGGCTTAAATTCAATTATGCCCCAGCATTTT,CASTGLNSIMPQHF
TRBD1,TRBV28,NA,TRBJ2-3,TGTGCCAGCAGTCCGGGACAGGGAAGTAGCACAGATACGCAGTATTTT,CASSPGQGSSTDTQYF
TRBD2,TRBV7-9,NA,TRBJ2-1,TGTGCCAGCAGCTTTCGGACTAGCGGGGTTTTGAATGAGCAGTTCTTC,CASSFRTSGVLNEQFF
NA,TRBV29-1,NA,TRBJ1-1,TGCAGCGTAGCAAGGGGGAACACTGAAGCTTTCTTT,CSVARGNTEAFF
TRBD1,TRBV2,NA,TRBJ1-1,TGTGCCAGCAGTGAAGGGGGACAGGGGGCAGGCACTGAAGCTTTCTTT,CASSEGGQGAGTEAFF
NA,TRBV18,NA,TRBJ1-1,TGTGCCAGCTCACCACCGGCCAGATTGAACACTGAAGCTTTCTTT,CASSPPARLNTEAFF
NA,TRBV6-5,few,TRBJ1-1,TGTGCCAGCAGTTACGTAGTGAACACTGAAGCTTTCTTT,CASSYVVNTEAFF
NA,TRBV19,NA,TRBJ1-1,TGTGCCAGTAGTATGAGAGGGCCGAACACTGAAGCTTTCTTT,CASSMRGPNTEAFF
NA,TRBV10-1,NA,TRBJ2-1,TGCGCCCTACGGCCCCGGAGGGAGGTAGCCTACAATGAGCAGTTCTTC,CALRPRREVAYNEQFF
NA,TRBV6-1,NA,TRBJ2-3,TGTGCCAGCAGTGATAGGGGTATACTCACAGATACGCAGTATTTT,CASSDRGILTDTQYF
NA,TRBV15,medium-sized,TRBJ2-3,TGTGCCACCAGCAGTAGCGTTAGCACAGATACGCAGTATTTT,CATSSSVSTDTQYF
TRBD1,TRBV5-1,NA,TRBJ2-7,TGCGCCAGCAGCTTAACGTCAGGGGGCTACGAGCAGTACTTC,CASSLTSGGYEQYF